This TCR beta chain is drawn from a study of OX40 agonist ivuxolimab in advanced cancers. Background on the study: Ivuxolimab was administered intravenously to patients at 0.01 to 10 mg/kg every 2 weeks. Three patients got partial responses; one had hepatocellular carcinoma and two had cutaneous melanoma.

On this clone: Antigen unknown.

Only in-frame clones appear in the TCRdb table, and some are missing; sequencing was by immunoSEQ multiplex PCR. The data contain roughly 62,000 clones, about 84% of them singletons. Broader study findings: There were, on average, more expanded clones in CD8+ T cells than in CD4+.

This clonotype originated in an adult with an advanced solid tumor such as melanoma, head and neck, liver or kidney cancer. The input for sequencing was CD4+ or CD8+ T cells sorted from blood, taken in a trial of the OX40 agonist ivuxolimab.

The chain's CDR3 is CAISEQRQETQYF. The CDR3 DNA follows: TGTGCCATCAGTGAACAACGGCAAGAGACCCAGTACTTC. This chain uses TRBV10-3 with TRBJ2-5; the D is unclear. The CDR3 runs to 13 residues. Trimming took off 3 bases at V and 2 bases at J, with 7 bases between the two ends. Germline loops: CDR1 ENHRY, CDR2 SYGVKD.